A selection of T cell receptor beta chains follows, all from one sample in a study of cytomegalovirus exposure and HLA in healthy donors. Generated by immunoSEQ multiplex PCR, the TCRdb table keeps only in-frame clones and is missing some. Among 93,000 or so clones listed, around 77% were seen once. The material sequenced was PBMCs. Source of these receptors: a man between 50 and 59 years old in good health and CMV-seropositive. Each CDR3 is given with its conserved first and last residue. A D gene is named only where the DNA matches it firmly. Part of the rows lack a size; the others show once, few, many or a class for expanded clones.

D gene: TRBD1
J gene: TRBJ1-1
CDR3 length: 16
clone size: NA
V gene: TRBV7-9
CDR3 DNA: TGTGCCGGCAGCTTGGAAGTGGCACAGGGGGCTCTTGAAGCTTTCTTT
CDR3 protein: CAGSLEVAQGALEAFF

D gene: TRBD2
J gene: TRBJ2-1
CDR3 length: 16
clone size: NA
V gene: TRBV28
CDR3 DNA: TGTGCCAGCAGCCTTACCGGGACTAGCGGGAGCTATGAGCAGTTCTTC
CDR3 protein: CASSLTGTSGSYEQFF

D gene: NA
J gene: TRBJ2-7
CDR3 length: 13
clone size: NA
V gene: TRBV2
CDR3 DNA: TGTGCCAGCAGTGACAGAAGCTCCTACGAGCAGTACTTC
CDR3 protein: CASSDRSSYEQYF

D gene: NA
J gene: TRBJ2-7
CDR3 length: 14
clone size: NA
V gene: TRBV25-1
CDR3 DNA: TGTGCCAGCAGCTATGGGGCTTTCGACTACGAGCAGTACTTC
CDR3 protein: CASSYGAFDYEQYF

D gene: TRBD1
J gene: TRBJ1-1
CDR3 length: 11
clone size: NA
V gene: TRBV5-1
CDR3 DNA: TGCGCCAGCCGGACAGGGGCTGAAGCTTTCTTT
CDR3 protein: CASRTGAEAFF

D gene: NA
J gene: TRBJ2-1
CDR3 length: 17
clone size: NA
V gene: TRBV21-1
CDR3 DNA: TGTGCCAGCAGGCCGGGGACTCAGAGTTGGTCCTACAATGAGCAGTTCTTC
CDR3 protein: CASRPGTQSWSYNEQFF

D gene: NA
J gene: TRBJ2-3
CDR3 length: 17
clone size: NA
V gene: TRBV21-1
CDR3 DNA: TGTGCCAGCAGCAAAGTTAAGGACAGGACCTCAGCAGATACGCAGTATTTT
CDR3 protein: CASSKVKDRTSADTQYF

D gene: TRBD1
J gene: TRBJ1-1
CDR3 length: 15
clone size: NA
V gene: TRBV11-2
CDR3 DNA: TGTGCCAGCAGCCCCGGGACAGGGCCGGCCACTGAAGCTTTCTTT
CDR3 protein: CASSPGTGPATEAFF

D gene: TRBD2
J gene: TRBJ2-1
CDR3 length: 15
clone size: NA
V gene: TRBV6-4
CDR3 DNA: TGTGCCAGCAGTGTACTAGCGGGAGCTAATAATGAGCAGTTCTTC
CDR3 protein: CASSVLAGANNEQFF

D gene: NA
J gene: TRBJ2-3
CDR3 length: 15
clone size: NA
V gene: TRBV2
CDR3 DNA: TGTGCCAGCACCGGACTCGCACCTAGCACAGATACGCAGTATTTT
CDR3 protein: CASTGLAPSTDTQYF

D gene: NA
J gene: TRBJ2-1
CDR3 length: 14
clone size: NA
V gene: TRBV27
CDR3 DNA: TGTGCCAGCAGTTTGCAGTCCTCCTACAATGAGCAGTTCTTC
CDR3 protein: CASSLQSSYNEQFF

D gene: TRBD1
J gene: TRBJ2-1
CDR3 length: 15
clone size: few
V gene: TRBV15
CDR3 DNA: TGTGCCACCAGCAGAAGACAGGGCTCCTACAATGAGCAGTTCTTC
CDR3 protein: CATSRRQGSYNEQFF

D gene: NA
J gene: TRBJ2-1
CDR3 length: 15
clone size: NA
V gene: TRBV4-3
CDR3 DNA: TGCGCCAGCAGCCAAGTCTCAGGGGCCCCCAATGAGCAGTTCTTC
CDR3 protein: CASSQVSGAPNEQFF

D gene: TRBD2
J gene: TRBJ2-2
CDR3 length: 14
clone size: few
V gene: TRBV11-2
CDR3 DNA: TGTGCCAGCTGCCCTAGCGGCACGACCGGGGAGCTGTTTTTT
CDR3 protein: CASCPSGTTGELFF

D gene: TRBD1
J gene: TRBJ1-2
CDR3 length: 13
clone size: once
V gene: TRBV19
CDR3 DNA: TGTGCCAGTAGCACTGGACAGGGGTATGGCTACACCTTC
CDR3 protein: CASSTGQGYGYTF

D gene: TRBD1
J gene: TRBJ1-2
CDR3 length: 13
clone size: NA
V gene: TRBV10-3
CDR3 DNA: TGTGCCAGCAGTTACTCGACAGGGGGAGGCTACACCTTC
CDR3 protein: CASSYSTGGGYTF

D gene: NA
J gene: TRBJ2-3
CDR3 length: 19
clone size: NA
V gene: TRBV4-1
CDR3 DNA: TGCGCCAGCAGCCAAGATATAGGGGCAGCGGGTTCCAGCACAGATACGCAGTATTTT
CDR3 protein: CASSQDIGAAGSSTDTQYF

D gene: NA
J gene: TRBJ2-7
CDR3 length: 13
clone size: NA
V gene: TRBV2
CDR3 DNA: TGTGCCAGCAGTGTCGGCAGGGGTAACGAGCAGTACTTC
CDR3 protein: CASSVGRGNEQYF

D gene: TRBD2
J gene: TRBJ2-3
CDR3 length: 21
clone size: NA
V gene: TRBV27
CDR3 DNA: TGTGCCAGCAGTTTAAGCGAGGCAGTCGGACTAGCGGGAGGCCTTACAGATACGCAGTATTTT
CDR3 protein: CASSLSEAVGLAGGLTDTQYF

D gene: TRBD2
J gene: TRBJ2-1
CDR3 length: 15
clone size: NA
V gene: TRBV11-3
CDR3 DNA: TGTGCCAGCAGCTTAGAGGGGACTAGCGTCAATGAGCAGTTCTTC
CDR3 protein: CASSLEGTSVNEQFF

D gene: TRBD2
J gene: TRBJ2-3
CDR3 length: 16
clone size: NA
V gene: TRBV27
CDR3 DNA: TGTGCCAGCAGTTTGGGGACTAGCGGGAGCCAGGGTACGCAGTATTTT
CDR3 protein: CASSLGTSGSQGTQYF

D gene: NA
J gene: TRBJ1-2
CDR3 length: 16
clone size: NA
V gene: TRBV30
CDR3 DNA: TGTGCCTGGGCGGCGAGGGGGGGGGTTTTGGACTATGGCTACACCTTC
CDR3 protein: CAWAARGGVLDYGYTF